These 22 T cell receptor beta chains were sequenced from one sample in a study of blood T cell repertoires in COVID-19. Clones were read by immunoSEQ multiplex PCR, and TCRdb kept only the in-frame ones, dropping some. The sample contains about 140,000 clones, 70% to 90% of which appear only once. The specimen was peripheral blood. The receptors were gathered from a woman aged 55 to 70 with acute or convalescent COVID-19.

This chain joins TRBV6-2 or TRBV6-3 and TRBJ2-6, with D perhaps TRBD1 (5 bases). V was trimmed by 5 bases and J by 2 bases, leaving 16 bases between them. The CDR3 totals 17 residues. The germline V gene encodes CDR1 MNHEY and CDR2 SVGEGT. Here the CDR3 DNA reads TGTGCCAGCAGTGGTAGGGTGGGGCTTGCTGGGGCCAACGTCCTGACTTTC. This translates into CASSGRVGLAGANVLTF.

This clone was picked up one time. The chain has TRBV2 and TRBJ1-2; 9 nucleotides align to TRBD1. This CDR3 is 13 amino acids long. J gave up 8 bases and V 8 bases, and 9 bases lay outside the gene matches. Germline CDR1 SNHLY, CDR2 FYNNEI. This CDR3 is CASSGQGFGGYTF. The CDR3 coding sequence is TGTGCCAGCTCAGGACAGGGGTTTGGAGGCTACACCTTC.

On this clone itself: Other DNA sequences of this sample code for an identical CDR3. The rearrangement links TRBV24-1 to TRBJ1-1, with D tentatively TRBD1 (6 bases). V gave up 7 bases and J gave up 1 base, with 9 bases separating them. The CDR3 covers 13 residues. Looked up from germline, CDR1 is KGHDR and CDR2 is SFDVKD. This chain's CDR3 is CATRGQPNTEAFF. CDR3 coding DNA: TGTGCCACCAGAGGACAGCCGAACACTGAAGCTTTCTTT.

This chain links TRBV19 with TRBJ2-7, with a possible D match to TRBD2 (5 bases). The CDR3 consists of 16 residues. The V gene's germline CDR1 is LNHDA and CDR2 SQIVND (reference sequence). The V gene lost 5 bases and the J gene lost 0 bases, with 17 bases spanning the gap. The CDR3 nucleotides read TGTGCCAGTAGTGAATCGATCGGGGAGATCTCCTACGAGCAGTACTTC. Encoded protein: CASSESIGEISYEQYF.

V gene TRBV6-4 combines with J gene TRBJ1-1, with 7 bases fitting TRBD1. This CDR3 spans 13 amino acids. The germline gives CDR1 MRHNA, CDR2 SNTAGT. The junction had 6 bases not matched to a gene; V was cut back by 6 bases and J by 5 bases. CDR3 loop: CASSLTGRTEAFF. CDR3 nucleotides: TGTGCCAGCAGCCTGACAGGGCGGACTGAAGCTTTCTTT.

The chain links TRBV15 to TRBJ1-6, with 8 bases matching TRBD1. Per germline, CDR1 LNHNV and CDR2 YYDKDF (reference sequence). Trimming removed 4 bases from V and 9 bases from J; junction bases left unmatched: 11. The CDR3 has 16 amino acids. The CDR3 reads CATSTRQGFFGSPLHF. The CDR3, as DNA: TGTGCCACCAGCACTCGACAGGGGTTTTTTGGTTCACCCCTCCACTTT.

The V and J genes are TRBV28 and TRBJ2-3, with TRBD1 matching over 7 bases. J lost 1 base, V lost 6 bases, and 10 bases had no gene match. The CDR3 totals 16 residues. Germline V lookup: CDR1 MDHEN, CDR2 SYDVKM. CDR3 amino acids: CASRGSEGGGTDTQYF. CDR3 in DNA: TGTGCCAGCAGGGGGTCGGAAGGGGGCGGCACAGATACGCAGTATTTT.

This chain connects TRBV29-1 to TRBJ1-2, with TRBD1 matching 7 bases. After removal of 7 bases from V and 7 bases from J, the junction contained 3 bases not matched to a gene. This CDR3 region has 10 residues. Germline loops: CDR1 SQVTM, CDR2 ANQGSEA. The CDR3 here is CSARDSGYTF. In DNA form, the CDR3 reads TGCAGCGCCCGGGACAGTGGCTACACCTTC. The whole variable domain, remainder taken from reference TRBV29-1 and TRBJ1-2, is SAVISQKPSRDICQRGTSLTIQCQVDSQVTMMFWYRQQPGQSLTLIATANQGSEATYESGFVIDKFPISRPNLTFSTLTVSNMSPEDSSIYLCSARDSGYTFGSGTRLTVV.

This chain connects TRBV9 to TRBJ2-5, with TRBD1 matching 10 bases. Germline-derived CDR1 and CDR2 are SGDLS and YYNGEE. This CDR3 is built from 15 residues. V was clipped by 1 base and J by 5 bases; unmatched bases: 5. CDR3 residues: CASSVSGTGEETQYF. CDR3 DNA: TGTGCCAGCAGCGTATCCGGGACAGGGGAGGAGACCCAGTACTTC.

The chain has TRBV4-1 and TRBJ2-1, with D unclear. The V and J ends lost 0 bases and 4 bases respectively, with 7 bases between them. From germline, CDR1 is MGHRA and CDR2 YSYEKL. This CDR3 has 14 amino acids. CDR3 DNA: TGCGCCAGCAGCCAAGATAGACAATACAATGAGCAGTTCTTC. Translating gives CASSQDRQYNEQFF.

The CDR3 loop is CASSPSGNIQYF. CDR3 bases: TGTGCCAGCAGCCCCTCGGGAAACATTCAGTACTTC. This rearrangement joins TRBV9 to TRBJ2-4; D remains ambiguous. V shed 4 bases and J shed 6 bases, with 8 bases lying between them. The CDR3 sequence is 12 residues long. CDR1 is SGDLS, CDR2 YYNGEE, per germline.

The rearrangement joins TRBV5-4 to TRBJ1-2; maybe TRBD1 (5 bases). The ends were cut back, 4 bases at V and 4 bases at J, with 14 bases in the middle. The CDR3 is made up of 14 amino acids. Germline V lookup: CDR1 SGHNT, CDR2 YYREEE (reference sequence). The CDR3 loop is CASSPGTDTYGYTF. The CDR3, as DNA: TGTGCCAGCAGCCCCGGAACGGACACCTATGGCTACACCTTC.

About this clone itself: The germline gene is not matched at one end of the junction; a read error may be the cause. V gene TRBV7-7 combines with J gene TRBJ1-1, with D hard to call. In germline, CDR1 is SSHAT, CDR2 FNYEAQ (reference sequence). This CDR3 is 13 amino acids long. CDR3 in DNA: TGTGCTAGCAGCTCAGCCTTGAACACTGAAGCTTTCTTT. Protein sequence: CASSSALNTEAFF. The full variable domain, its missing parts supplied by reference TRBV7-7 and TRBJ1-1, is GAGVSQSPRYKVTKRGQDVTLRCDPISSHATLYWYQQALGQGPEFLTYFNYEAQPDKSGLPSDRFSAERPEGSISTLTIQRTEQRDSAMYRCASSSALNTEAFFGQGTRLTVV.

The chain uses TRBV11-1 and TRBJ2-1; 8 bases match TRBD2. This CDR3 has 14 residues. Germline loops: CDR1 SGHAT, CDR2 FQDESV (reference sequence). Losses at the gene ends were 4 bases for V and 8 bases for J; bases not matched to a gene: 7. CDR3 DNA sequence: TGTGCCAGCAGCTCCGGACTAGCCCCCCATGAGCAGTTCTTC. It codes for CASSSGLAPHEQFF.

The rearrangement links TRBV12-3 or TRBV12-4 to TRBJ1-2, with D maybe TRBD1 (5 bases). This CDR3 contains 13 residues. Trimming left V 6 bases short and J 4 bases short, with 12 bases between. The CDR3 bases are TGTGCCAGCAGCCAGGGCGACCTCTATGGCTACACCTTC. The encoded protein is CASSQGDLYGYTF.

The rearrangement uses TRBV28 and TRBJ2-7; D is unclear. The V end lost 4 bases, the J end lost 4 bases, and 17 bases lay between the germline ends. This CDR3 region has 15 residues. Per the germline V gene, CDR1 is MDHEN and CDR2 is SYDVKM. The CDR3 coding sequence is TGTGCCAGCAGTTCCCCCTCAGGTACCGGTTACGAGCAGTACTTC. Translation gives CASSSPSGTGYEQYF.

This clone was seen just once. The J gene is TRBJ2-5, the V gene TRBV14, with 9 bases matching TRBD1. The length of the CDR3 is 15 residues. Germline CDR1 reads SGHDN; CDR2 reads FVKESK. With 4 bases clipped from V and 4 bases from J, the junction kept 7 bases outside the gene matches. For the CDR3, the DNA is TGTGCCAGCAGCCCCGGGGGACAGGGACTAGAGACCCAGTACTTC. Amino acids: CASSPGGQGLETQYF.

The V and J genes are TRBV6-2 or TRBV6-3 and TRBJ2-5; no reliable D call. The CDR3 length is 15 residues. Trimming removed 6 bases from V and 2 bases from J, with 16 bases in between. Germline V CDR1 and CDR2: MNHEY, SVGEGT. CDR3 in DNA: TGTGCCAGCAGCCCCACTACCCTCCTTCAAGAGACCCAGTACTTC. Amino acid sequence: CASSPTTLLQETQYF.

This chain uses TRBV19 with TRBJ1-6, with 9 bases aligning to TRBD1. Losses at the gene ends were 4 bases for V and 10 bases for J; bases not matched to a gene: 5. CDR3 size: 14 residues. Per germline, CDR1 LNHDA and CDR2 SQIVND (reference sequence). The CDR3 here is CASSTRDRESPLHF. CDR3 DNA: TGTGCCAGTAGTACCCGGGACAGGGAATCACCCCTCCACTTT.

The chain recombines TRBV4-1 with TRBJ2-1, with 7 bases identical to TRBD2. Germline V gene data show CDR1 as MGHRA and CDR2 as YSYEKL. V trimming: 2 bases; J trimming: 12 bases; junction bases outside the gene matches: 13. The CDR3 has 15 residues. Written as DNA, the CDR3 is TGCGCCAGCAGCCAAACAGCGGCAGGCACGGGGGGGCAGTTCTTC. This sequence encodes CASSQTAAGTGGQFF.

The chain employs TRBV7-2 and TRBJ1-2, with 10 bases that match TRBD1. This CDR3 comprises 15 residues. Germline lookup yields CDR1 SGHTA and CDR2 FQGNSA. V was clipped by 5 bases and J by 6 bases; unmatched bases: 9. CDR3 coding DNA: TGTGCCAGCAGCAGACCGGGACAGGGGACAGATGGCTACACCTTC. Encoded protein: CASSRPGQGTDGYTF.

This clone has just one count. The chain uses TRBV14 and TRBJ2-5; possible D gene TRBD2, 7 bases. Germline CDR1 is SGHDN and CDR2 is FVKESK. Trimming shortened V by 3 bases and J by 6 bases, and 11 bases separated the two germline ends. CDR3 size: 13 residues. The CDR3 sequence is CASSHRGAQTQYF. Written as DNA, the CDR3 is TGTGCCAGCAGCCACCGGGGGGCCCAGACCCAGTACTTC.